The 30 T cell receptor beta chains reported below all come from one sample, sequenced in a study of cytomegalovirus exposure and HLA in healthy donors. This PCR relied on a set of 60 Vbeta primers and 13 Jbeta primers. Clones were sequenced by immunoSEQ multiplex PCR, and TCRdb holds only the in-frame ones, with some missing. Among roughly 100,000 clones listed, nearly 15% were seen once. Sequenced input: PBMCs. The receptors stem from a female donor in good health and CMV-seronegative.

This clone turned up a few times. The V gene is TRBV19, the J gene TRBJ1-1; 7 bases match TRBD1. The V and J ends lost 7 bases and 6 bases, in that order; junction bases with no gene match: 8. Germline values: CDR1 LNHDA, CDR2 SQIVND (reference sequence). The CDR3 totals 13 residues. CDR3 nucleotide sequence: TGTGCCAGTAACCCCGGGACAGCGGCTGAAGCTTTCTTT. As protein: CASNPGTAAEAFF.

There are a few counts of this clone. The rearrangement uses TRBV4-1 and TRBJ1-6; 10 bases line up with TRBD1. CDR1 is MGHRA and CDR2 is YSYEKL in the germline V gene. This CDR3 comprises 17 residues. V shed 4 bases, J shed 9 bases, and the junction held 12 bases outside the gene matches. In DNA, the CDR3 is TGCGCCAGCAGCCCTTACTCCGGGACAGGGGAGAGTTCACCCCTCCACTTT. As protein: CASSPYSGTGESSPLHF.

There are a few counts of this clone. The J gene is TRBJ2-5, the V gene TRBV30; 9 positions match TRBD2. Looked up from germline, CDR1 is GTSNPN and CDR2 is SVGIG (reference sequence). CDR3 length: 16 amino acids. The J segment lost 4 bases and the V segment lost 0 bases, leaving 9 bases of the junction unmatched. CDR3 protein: CAWSVGAGGPRETQYF. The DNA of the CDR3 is TGTGCCTGGAGTGTAGGTGCGGGGGGGCCGCGAGAGACCCAGTACTTC. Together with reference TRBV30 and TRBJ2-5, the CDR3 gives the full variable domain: SQTIHQWPATLVQPVGSPLSLECTVEGTSNPNLYWYRQAAGRGLQLLFYSVGIGQISSEVPQNLSASRPQDRQFILSSKKLLLSDSGFYLCAWSVGAGGPRETQYFGPGTRLLVL.

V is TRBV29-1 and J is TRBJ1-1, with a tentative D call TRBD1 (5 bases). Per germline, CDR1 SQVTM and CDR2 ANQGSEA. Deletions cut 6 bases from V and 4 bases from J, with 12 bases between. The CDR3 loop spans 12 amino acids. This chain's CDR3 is CSVGTGSTEAFF. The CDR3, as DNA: TGCAGCGTGGGCACAGGATCCACTGAAGCTTTCTTT.

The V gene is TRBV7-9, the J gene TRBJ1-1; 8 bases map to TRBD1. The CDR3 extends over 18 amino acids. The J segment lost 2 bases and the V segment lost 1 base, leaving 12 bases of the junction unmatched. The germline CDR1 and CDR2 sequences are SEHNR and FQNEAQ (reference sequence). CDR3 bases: TGTGCCAGCAGCTTAGGACCCAGGGGGCTTTTGGGAAACACTGAAGCTTTCTTT. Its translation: CASSLGPRGLLGNTEAFF.

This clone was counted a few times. This CDR3 is CASSKGDRGLETQYF. CDR3 DNA: TGCGCCAGCAGCAAAGGTGACAGGGGGCTGGAGACCCAGTACTTC. The rearrangement links TRBV5-1 to TRBJ2-5; TRBD1 matches 10 bases. Germline V gene lookup returns CDR1 SGHRS and CDR2 YFSETQ. V shed 4 bases and J 5 bases; nucleotides not matched to a gene: 8. The CDR3 spans 15 residues.

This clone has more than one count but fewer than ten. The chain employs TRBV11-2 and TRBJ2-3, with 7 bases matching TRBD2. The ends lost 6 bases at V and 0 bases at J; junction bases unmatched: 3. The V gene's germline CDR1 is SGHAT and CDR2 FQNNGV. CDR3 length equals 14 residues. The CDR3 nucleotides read TGTGCCAGCAGTAGCGGGTCTAGCACAGATACGCAGTATTTT. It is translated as CASSSGSSTDTQYF.

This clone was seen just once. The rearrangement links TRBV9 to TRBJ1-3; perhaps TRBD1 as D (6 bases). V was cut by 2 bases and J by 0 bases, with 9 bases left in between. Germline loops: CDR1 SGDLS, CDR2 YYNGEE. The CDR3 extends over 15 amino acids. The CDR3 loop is CASSVDRGSGNTIYF. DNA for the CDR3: TGTGCCAGCAGCGTGGACAGAGGCTCTGGAAACACCATATATTTT.

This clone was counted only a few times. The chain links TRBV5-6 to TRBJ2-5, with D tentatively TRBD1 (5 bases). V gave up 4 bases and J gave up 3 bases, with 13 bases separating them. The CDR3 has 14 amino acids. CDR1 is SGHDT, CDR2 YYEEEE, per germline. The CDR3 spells CASSPRLREETQYF. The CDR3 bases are TGTGCCAGCAGCCCACGCCTCAGGGAAGAGACCCAGTACTTC.

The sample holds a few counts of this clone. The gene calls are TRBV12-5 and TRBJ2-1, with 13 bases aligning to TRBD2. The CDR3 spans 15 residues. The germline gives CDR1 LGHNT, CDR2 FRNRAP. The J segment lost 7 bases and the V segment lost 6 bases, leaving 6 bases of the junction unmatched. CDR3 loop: CASGPGLAGVNEQFF. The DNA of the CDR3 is TGTGCTAGTGGACCCGGACTAGCGGGAGTGAATGAGCAGTTCTTC.

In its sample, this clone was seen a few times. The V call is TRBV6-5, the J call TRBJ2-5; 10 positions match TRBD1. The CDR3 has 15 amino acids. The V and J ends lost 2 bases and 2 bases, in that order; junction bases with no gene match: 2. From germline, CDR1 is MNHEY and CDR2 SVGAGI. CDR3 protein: CASSYGQGEQETQYF. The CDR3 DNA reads TGTGCCAGCAGTTACGGACAGGGGGAGCAAGAGACCCAGTACTTC.

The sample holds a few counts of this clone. CDR3 in amino acids: CASSLDGIPVETQYF. The CDR3 region has the DNA TGTGCCAGCAGCTTGGACGGTATCCCGGTAGAGACCCAGTACTTC. The rearrangement links TRBV5-5 to TRBJ2-5; D ambiguous. V lost 0 bases and J lost 4, with 13 bases in between. The CDR3 runs 15 residues. Germline V gives CDR1 SGHKS, CDR2 YYEKEE (reference sequence).

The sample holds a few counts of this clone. Here the CDR3 DNA reads TGTGCCTGGAGTGTCGGAGGGGGGGCCCTGGAGACCCAGTACTTC. Its translation is CAWSVGGGALETQYF. This rearrangement joins TRBV30 to TRBJ2-5, with D maybe TRBD2 (7 bases). V gave up 0 bases and J gave up 5 bases, with 16 bases separating them. The CDR3 spans 15 residues. The V gene's germline CDR1 is GTSNPN and CDR2 SVGIG (reference sequence). Together with reference TRBV30 and TRBJ2-5, the CDR3 gives the full variable domain: SQTIHQWPATLVQPVGSPLSLECTVEGTSNPNLYWYRQAAGRGLQLLFYSVGIGQISSEVPQNLSASRPQDRQFILSSKKLLLSDSGFYLCAWSVGGGALETQYFGPGTRLLVL.

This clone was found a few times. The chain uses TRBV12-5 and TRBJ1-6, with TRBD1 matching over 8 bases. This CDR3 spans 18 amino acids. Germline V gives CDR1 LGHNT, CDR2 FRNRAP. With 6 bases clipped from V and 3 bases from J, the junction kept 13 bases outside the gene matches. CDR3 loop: CASGDTSTGDDYNSPLHF. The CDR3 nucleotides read TGTGCTAGTGGGGATACCTCGACAGGGGACGACTATAATTCACCCCTCCACTTT.

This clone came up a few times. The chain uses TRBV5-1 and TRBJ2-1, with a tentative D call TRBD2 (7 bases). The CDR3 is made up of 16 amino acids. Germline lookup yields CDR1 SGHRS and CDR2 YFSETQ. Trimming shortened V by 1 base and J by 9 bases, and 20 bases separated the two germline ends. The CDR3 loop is CASSLFAGAADGEQFF. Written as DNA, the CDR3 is TGCGCCAGCAGCTTGTTTGCGGGGGCCGCGGATGGTGAGCAGTTCTTC.

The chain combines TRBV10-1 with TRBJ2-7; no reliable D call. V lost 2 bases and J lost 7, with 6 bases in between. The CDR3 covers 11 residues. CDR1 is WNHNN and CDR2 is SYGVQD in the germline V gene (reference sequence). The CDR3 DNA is TGCGCCAGCAGTGAGGTCCAGGAGCAGTACTTC. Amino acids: CASSEVQEQYF.

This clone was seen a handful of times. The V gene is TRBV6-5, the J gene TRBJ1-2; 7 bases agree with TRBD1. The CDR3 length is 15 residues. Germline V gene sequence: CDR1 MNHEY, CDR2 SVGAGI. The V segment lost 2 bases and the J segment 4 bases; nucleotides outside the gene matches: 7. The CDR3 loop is CASSYTRQGSYGYTF. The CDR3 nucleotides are TGTGCCAGCAGTTACACCCGACAGGGATCCTATGGCTACACCTTC.

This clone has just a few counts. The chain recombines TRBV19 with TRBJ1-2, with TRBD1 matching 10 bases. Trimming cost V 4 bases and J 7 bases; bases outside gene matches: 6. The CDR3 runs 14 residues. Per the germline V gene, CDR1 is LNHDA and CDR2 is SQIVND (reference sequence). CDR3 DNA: TGTGCCAGTAGTACTACCGACAGGGGGCTTGGCTACACCTTC. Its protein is CASSTTDRGLGYTF.

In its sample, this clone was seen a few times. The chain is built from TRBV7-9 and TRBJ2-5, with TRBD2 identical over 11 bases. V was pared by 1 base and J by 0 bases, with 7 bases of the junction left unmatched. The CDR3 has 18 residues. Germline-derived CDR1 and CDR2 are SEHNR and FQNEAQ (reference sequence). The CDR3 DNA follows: TGTGCCAGCAGCTTAGGGCATACTAGCGGGGGTAACCAAGAGACCCAGTACTTC. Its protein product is CASSLGHTSGGNQETQYF.

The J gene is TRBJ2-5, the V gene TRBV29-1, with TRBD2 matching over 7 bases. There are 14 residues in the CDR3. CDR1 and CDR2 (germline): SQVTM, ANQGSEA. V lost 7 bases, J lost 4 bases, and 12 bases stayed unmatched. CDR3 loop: CSARRIAGLETQYF. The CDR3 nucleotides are TGCAGCGCCCGGCGGATAGCGGGTCTAGAGACCCAGTACTTC.

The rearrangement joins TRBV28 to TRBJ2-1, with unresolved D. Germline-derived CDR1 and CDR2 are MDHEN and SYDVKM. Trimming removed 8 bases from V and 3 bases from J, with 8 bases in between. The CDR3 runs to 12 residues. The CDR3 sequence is CASQPGYNEQFF. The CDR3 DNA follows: TGTGCCAGCCAACCGGGCTACAATGAGCAGTTCTTC.

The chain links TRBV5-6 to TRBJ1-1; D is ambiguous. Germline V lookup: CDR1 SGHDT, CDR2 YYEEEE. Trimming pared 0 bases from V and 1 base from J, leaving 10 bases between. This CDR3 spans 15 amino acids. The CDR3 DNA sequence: TGTGCCAGCAGCTTGGACTTGGCAGGGAACACTGAAGCTTTCTTT. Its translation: CASSLDLAGNTEAFF. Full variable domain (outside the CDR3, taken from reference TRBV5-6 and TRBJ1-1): DAGVTQSPTHLIKTRGQQVTLRCSPKSGHDTVSWYQQALGQGPQFIFQYYEEEERQRGNFPDRFSGHQFPNYSSELNVNALLLGDSALYLCASSLDLAGNTEAFFGQGTRLTVV.

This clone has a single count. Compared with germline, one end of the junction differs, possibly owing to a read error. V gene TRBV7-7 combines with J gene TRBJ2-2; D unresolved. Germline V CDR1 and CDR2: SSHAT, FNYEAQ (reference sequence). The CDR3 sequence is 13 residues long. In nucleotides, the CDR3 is TGTGCTAGCAGCACAGATAACACCGGGGAGCTGTTTTTT. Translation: CASSTDNTGELFF.

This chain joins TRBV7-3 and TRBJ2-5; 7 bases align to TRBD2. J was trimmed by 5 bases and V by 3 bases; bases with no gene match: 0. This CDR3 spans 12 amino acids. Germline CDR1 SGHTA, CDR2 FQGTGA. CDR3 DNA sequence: TGTGCCAGCAGCTTCGGGGGGGAGACCCAGTACTTC. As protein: CASSFGGETQYF. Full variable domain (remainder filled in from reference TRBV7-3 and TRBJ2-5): GAGVSQTPSNKVTEKGKYVELRCDPISGHTALYWYRQSLGQGPEFLIYFQGTGAADDSGLPNDRFFAVRPEGSVSTLKIQRTERGDSAVYLCASSFGGETQYFGPGTRLLVL.

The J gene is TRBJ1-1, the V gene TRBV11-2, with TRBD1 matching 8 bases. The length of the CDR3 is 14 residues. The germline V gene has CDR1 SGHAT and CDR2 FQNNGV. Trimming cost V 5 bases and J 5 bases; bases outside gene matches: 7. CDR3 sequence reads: CASSATTGETEAFF. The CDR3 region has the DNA TGTGCCAGCAGCGCTACGACAGGGGAAACTGAAGCTTTCTTT. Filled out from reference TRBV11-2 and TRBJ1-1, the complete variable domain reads EAGVAQSPRYKIIEKRQSVAFWCNPISGHATLYWYQQILGQGPKLLIQFQNNGVVDDSQLPKDRFSAERLKGVDSTLKIQPAKLEDSAVYLCASSATTGETEAFFGQGTRLTVV.

CDR3 DNA: TGTGCCAGCAGTGTTGGCGGCCCAGAGGACGAGCAGTACTTC. It yields the protein CASSVGGPEDEQYF. This chain uses TRBV2 with TRBJ2-7; no reliable D call. This CDR3 has 14 amino acids. CDR1 is SNHLY and CDR2 is FYNNEI in the germline V gene. Between the trimmed V and J ends, which lost 4 bases and 5 bases, there was a span of 15 bases.

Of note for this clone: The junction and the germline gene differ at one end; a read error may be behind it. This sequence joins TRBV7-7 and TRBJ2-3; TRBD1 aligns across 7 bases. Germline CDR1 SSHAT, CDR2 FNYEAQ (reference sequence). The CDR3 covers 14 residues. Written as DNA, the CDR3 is TGTGCTAGCAGCAGGGGGTTAATCACAGATACGCAGTATTTT. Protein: CASSRGLITDTQYF.

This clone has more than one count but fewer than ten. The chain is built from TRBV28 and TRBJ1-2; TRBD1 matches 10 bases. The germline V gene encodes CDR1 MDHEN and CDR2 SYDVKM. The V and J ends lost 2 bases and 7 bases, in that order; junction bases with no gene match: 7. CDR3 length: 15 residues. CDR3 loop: CASSLTGQGLGGYTF. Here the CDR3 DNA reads TGTGCCAGCAGTTTAACGGGACAGGGGTTAGGTGGCTACACCTTC.

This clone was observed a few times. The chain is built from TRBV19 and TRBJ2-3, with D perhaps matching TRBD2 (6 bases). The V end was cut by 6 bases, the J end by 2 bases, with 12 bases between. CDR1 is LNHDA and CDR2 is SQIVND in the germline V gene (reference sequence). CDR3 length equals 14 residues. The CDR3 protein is CASSNSGDTDTQYF. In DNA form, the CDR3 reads TGTGCCAGTAGCAATAGCGGTGACACAGATACGCAGTATTTT.

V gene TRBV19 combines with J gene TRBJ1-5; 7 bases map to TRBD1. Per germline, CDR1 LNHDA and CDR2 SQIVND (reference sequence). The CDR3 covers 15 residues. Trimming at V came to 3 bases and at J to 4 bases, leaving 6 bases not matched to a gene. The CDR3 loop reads CASSITGARNQPQHF. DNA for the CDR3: TGTGCCAGTAGTATCACAGGGGCTAGAAATCAGCCCCAGCATTTT.